Listed below are T cell receptor beta chains from one sample, sequenced in a study of blood T cell repertoires in COVID-19. Repertoires were generated with immunoSEQ multiplex PCR, while TCRdb's copy carries only in-frame clones and drops some. The profile shows about 200,000 clones, 70% to 90% of them singletons. Specimen: peripheral blood. The receptor source for this set is a woman aged 45 to 65 with acute or convalescent COVID-19. CDR3s include the opening cysteine and the closing phenylalanine or tryptophan. A D gene is named only where the DNA matches it firmly. Not every row has a clone size; where given, it reads once, few, many or a size class.

TRBV7-9,TRBJ1-5,-,-,TGTGCCAGCAGCTTAGAGGAGGGTCAGCCCCAGCATTTT,CASSLEEGQPQHF
TRBV7-8,TRBJ2-7,once,-,TGTGCCAGCAGCTTAGAGGGGCAGGGATGGGACTCCTACGAGCAGTACTTC,CASSLEGQGWDSYEQYF
TRBV6-5,TRBJ1-2,-,-,TGTGCCAGCACCCGAGATCCAGGGGAAGGCTACACCTTC,CASTRDPGEGYTF
TRBV9,TRBJ2-2,-,TRBD1,TGTGCCAGCAGCATAACCGGGACAGGGCGGTACGGGGAGCTGTTTTTT,CASSITGTGRYGELFF
TRBV6-6,TRBJ2-5,-,TRBD2,TGTGCCAGCAGTTACGGACTAGCGGGAGTTTTAGAGACCCAGTACTTC,CASSYGLAGVLETQYF
TRBV12-3/TRBV12-4,TRBJ1-2,-,-,TGTGCCAGCAGTTTAATACACACCTATGGCTACACCTTC,CASSLIHTYGYTF
TRBV3-1/TRBV3-2,TRBJ2-5,-,TRBD2,TGTGCCAGCAGCCAAGCGAGCGGGGGGGCGTCAGAGACCCAGTACTTC,CASSQASGGASETQYF
TRBV20-1,TRBJ1-1,-,TRBD1,TGCAGTGCTAGTGGGACAGGGACCGTTGAAGCTTTCTTT,CSASGTGTVEAFF
TRBV19,TRBJ1-2,-,-,TGTGCCAGTTCCTCCGGCACCTTC,CASSSGTF
TRBV6-1,TRBJ2-1,once,TRBD2,TGTGCCAGCAGTGCGAAGGCGGGAGGGCTCGGGCGGGGTGAGCAGTTCTTC,CASSAKAGGLGRGEQFF
TRBV15,TRBJ2-6,-,-,TGTGCCACCAGCAGAGATCGCTCTGGGGCCAACGTCCTGACTTTC,CATSRDRSGANVLTF
TRBV14,TRBJ2-5,-,-,TGTGCCAGCAGCCAAGGGGCGGAGACCCAGTACTTC,CASSQGAETQYF
TRBV19,TRBJ1-4,-,-,TGTGCCACCGGAAGGGGCTTTGCTAATGAAAAACTGTTTTTT,CATGRGFANEKLFF
TRBV21-1,TRBJ2-5,-,-,TGTGCCAGCAGCAAAGAGCGACAGGGGGTCGGGGAAGAGACCCAGTACTTC,CASSKERQGVGEETQYF
TRBV7-9,TRBJ1-2,-,-,TGTGCCAGCAGCCTAAATCGGAGGGGCGACGTCGACTATGGCTACACCTTC,CASSLNRRGDVDYGYTF
TRBV27,TRBJ1-4,-,TRBD1,TGTGCCAGCAGTTTCCGGGACAGGGTGGATGAAAAACTGTTTTTT,CASSFRDRVDEKLFF
TRBV5-5,TRBJ1-4,-,TRBD1,TGTGCCAGCAGCACCGGGACAGGGGGGAAAACTAATGAAAAACTGTTTTTT,CASSTGTGGKTNEKLFF
TRBV5-6,TRBJ1-2,-,TRBD1,TGTGCCAGCAGCCAACTACAGGGGGCGGACTATGGCTACACCTTC,CASSQLQGADYGYTF
TRBV13,TRBJ1-5,-,TRBD1,TGTGCCAGCAGCTTAAAGGGGACAGGACAGCCCCAGCATTTT,CASSLKGTGQPQHF
TRBV21-1,TRBJ2-4,few,-,TGTGCCAGCAGCAGGACTTGCGGGGGCCACCTAGCCAAAAACATTCAGTACTTC,CASSRTCGGHLAKNIQYF
TRBV19,TRBJ1-6,-,-,TGTGCCAGTAGCCTAACAGGAGTGACGTCCTATAATTCACCCCTCCACTTT,CASSLTGVTSYNSPLHF
TRBV6-2/TRBV6-3,TRBJ2-4,-,TRBD2,TGTGCCAGCAGTTCCCATGGGGGGGGAGCCAAAAACATTCAGTACTTC,CASSSHGGGAKNIQYF
TRBV6-2/TRBV6-3,TRBJ2-5,-,TRBD1,TGTGCCAGCAGTACTTGGGGACAGGGGGAGACCCAGTACTTC,CASSTWGQGETQYF
TRBV7-8,TRBJ1-3,-,-,TGTGCCAGCAGCTTAGCGGCCGGAGCGGAAGGAAACACCATATATTTT,CASSLAAGAEGNTIYF